The clone carrying this T cell receptor (beta chain) was detected a few times. Its antigen is currently unknown. This CDR3 is 15 amino acids long. Trimming at V came to 8 bases and at J to 1 base, leaving 11 bases not matched to a gene. Per germline, CDR1 SGHDT and CDR2 YYEEEE. Each donor was nominally healthy when sampled (though unrecorded immune exposures were likely). The sample belongs to a study of cytomegalovirus exposure and HLA in healthy donors. Overall study: An early data release held tens of millions of unique TCRs from HLA-typed donors.

Study-level points and caveats: It was reported that TCR beta sequences correctly inferred the HLA-A and HLA-B alleles for most subjects.

Amplification used 60 Vbeta primers and 13 Jbeta primers. TCRdb keeps only in-frame clones here, not all; method: immunoSEQ multiplex PCR. This sample has around 140,000 clones, with approximately 8.9% found just once. Material: PBMCs. V is TRBV5-6 and J is TRBJ2-5; 7 nucleotides align to TRBD1. This receptor was obtained from a woman in her 40s in good health and CMV-seropositive. CDR3 sequence (DNA): TGTGCCAGAGCACAGGGGACCCATCTCCAAGAGACCCAGTACTTC. This gives the protein CARAQGTHLQETQYF.